This passage covers 14 T cell receptor beta chains from one sample sequenced in a study of T cells in Graves' hyperthyroidism and ophthalmopathy. Amplification of TCR beta CDR3 regions was performed using RNA transcripts as template. TCR CDR3 underwent first-round RT-PCR with the HTBI primer set. TCRdb re-called the multiplex PCR reads through MiXCR, storing one row per CDR3 protein. This sample has 450,000 to 650,000 distinct CDR3 sequences, with approximately 17% found just once. Sequencing was carried out using blood. These receptor sequences come from a woman aged 18 to 35 with Graves' ophthalmopathy.

This clonotype has more than one count but fewer than ten. Possible read error: a much larger clone is one base away. The rearrangement uses TRBV27 and TRBJ1-1; possible D gene TRBD1, 5 bases. Germline assignment: CDR1 MNHEY and CDR2 SMNVEV (reference sequence). Trimming removed 3 bases from V and 3 bases from J, with 23 bases in between. CDR3 length: 18 amino acids. CDR3 in DNA: TGTGCCAGCAGTTTCAAGCTAACCTGGGGCAAGAGAGACACTGAAGCTTTCTTT. Amino acids: CASSFKLTWGKRDTEAFF.

The J gene is TRBJ2-7, the V gene TRBV19; D call uncertain. The CDR3 totals 13 residues. V was clipped by 5 bases and J by 1 base, with 9 bases between them. In germline, CDR1 is LNHDA, CDR2 SQIVND (reference sequence). CDR3 sequence (DNA): TGTGCCAGTAGTGACGGGCCTTCCTACGAGCAGTACTTC. Its protein is CASSDGPSYEQYF.

In its sample, this clonotype was seen many times. The CDR3 loop is CASSHGSSAYEQYF. CDR3 bases: TGTGCCAGCAGTCATGGGAGCAGCGCCTACGAGCAGTACTTC. This sequence joins TRBV7-6 and TRBJ2-7; tentative D call: TRBD2 (5 bases). Germline lookup yields CDR1 SGHVS and CDR2 FNYEAQ. The V end lost 6 bases, the J end lost 2 bases, and 14 bases lay between the germline ends. The length of the CDR3 is 14 residues. The whole variable domain, filled in from reference TRBV7-6 and TRBJ2-7, reads GAGVSQSPRYKVTKRGQDVALRCDPISGHVSLYWYRQALGQGPEFLTYFNYEAQQDKSGLPNDRFSAERPEGSISTLTIQRTEQRDSAMYRCASSHGSSAYEQYFGPGTRLTVT.

A word on this clonotype: A clone one base away is much larger, so this may be a read error. V and J are TRBV20-1 and TRBJ1-1; a weak D match, TRBD1 (5 bases). The CDR3 loop spans 15 amino acids. With 5 bases removed from V and 0 bases from J, the gap between germline ends came to 16 bases. The germline V gene has CDR1 DFQATT and CDR2 SNEGSKA (reference sequence). The CDR3 bases are TGCAGTGCTCCGACAGCTTCGGTAATGAACACTGAAGCTTTCTTT. This gives the protein CSAPTASVMNTEAFF.

This clonotype was observed many times. The V call is TRBV5-1, the J call TRBJ2-2; 8 bases line up with TRBD1. CDR3 length: 17 residues. Germline-derived CDR1 and CDR2 are SGHRS and YFSETQ. V lost 1 base and J lost 1; bases outside the gene matches: 6. The CDR3 spells CASSLFKGQGNTGELFF. CDR3 DNA sequence: TGCGCCAGCAGCTTGTTTAAAGGACAGGGGAACACCGGGGAGCTGTTTTTT.

This clonotype was found a few times. The rearrangement joins TRBV2 to TRBJ1-6, with D possibly TRBD1 on 5 matching bases. Germline V gene lookup returns CDR1 SNHLY and CDR2 FYNNEI. V was clipped by 6 bases and J by 7 bases, with 22 bases between them. There are 17 residues in the CDR3. The CDR3 DNA is TGTGCCAGCAGCGAGGTATACCCATTTCGGGGGAATTCACCCCTCCACTTT. Translation: CASSEVYPFRGNSPLHF.

This CDR3 is CASSFPPGLAGVAQETQYF. The CDR3 bases are TGTGCCAGCAGTTTCCCGCCGGGACTAGCGGGAGTTGCCCAAGAGACCCAGTACTTC. V and J are TRBV28 and TRBJ2-5, with TRBD2 identical over 14 bases. CDR3 length equals 19 residues. The germline V gene encodes CDR1 MDHEN and CDR2 SYDVKM. Germline trimming cut 3 bases from V and 1 base from J; bases unmatched to any gene: 10.

This clonotype was seen ten or more times. J is TRBJ2-1 and V is TRBV2; TRBD2 aligns across 13 bases. V dropped 8 bases and J dropped 7; count of bases not matched to a gene: 8. Germline loops: CDR1 SNHLY, CDR2 FYNNEI. The CDR3 consists of 15 residues. CDR3 loop: CASGRTSGSGNEQFF. Here the CDR3 DNA reads TGTGCCAGCGGAAGGACTAGCGGGAGTGGAAATGAGCAGTTCTTC.

This clonotype has just a few counts. The J gene is TRBJ2-7, the V gene TRBV5-6, with TRBD1 identical over 7 bases. Germline V gives CDR1 SGHDT, CDR2 YYEEEE. V shed 1 base, J shed 0 bases, and the junction held 7 bases outside the gene matches. The CDR3 is made up of 16 amino acids. CDR3 nucleotide sequence: TGTGCCAGCAGCTTGCCACAGGGGAAGAGCTCCTACGAGCAGTACTTC. It specifies CASSLPQGKSSYEQYF.

The chain combines TRBV13 with TRBJ2-1; no definite D call. Germline CDR1 reads PRHDT; CDR2 reads FYEKMQ (reference sequence). This CDR3 has 13 residues. V shed 5 bases and J shed 10 bases, with 15 bases lying between them. CDR3 loop: CASSMSSWVEQFF. The CDR3 DNA is TGTGCCAGCAGCATGAGTAGTTGGGTCGAGCAGTTCTTC.

This clonotype came up a few times. The CDR3 DNA sequence: TGCGCCAGCAGGCCAGTCGCTCCCGCGGATTCACCCCTCCACTTT. This sequence encodes CASRPVAPADSPLHF. The chain has TRBV4-1 and TRBJ1-6; no clear D. Germline CDR1 MGHRA, CDR2 YSYEKL. There are 15 residues in the CDR3. Trimming shortened V by 6 bases and J by 8 bases, and 17 bases separated the two germline ends.

This clonotype was seen many times. The V and J genes are TRBV18 and TRBJ1-1; a possible D gene is TRBD1 (6 bases). The germline gives CDR1 KGHSH, CDR2 LQKENI. CDR3 length: 14 amino acids. Trimming pared 4 bases from V and 2 bases from J, leaving 11 bases between. The CDR3 protein is CASSRRRGNTEAFF. CDR3 nucleotides: TGTGCCAGCTCACGGCGCAGGGGAAACACTGAAGCTTTCTTT. Complete variable domain (other parts from reference TRBV18 and TRBJ1-1): NAGVMQNPRHLVRRRGQEARLRCSPMKGHSHVYWYRQLPEEGLKFMVYLQKENIIDESGMPKERFSAEFPKEGPSILRIQQVVRGDSAAYFCASSRRRGNTEAFFGQGTRLTVV.

This clonotype was found a few times. This chain links TRBV15 with TRBJ2-5, with 11 bases matching TRBD2. This CDR3 is 17 amino acids long. CDR1 is LNHNV and CDR2 is YYDKDF in the germline V gene (reference sequence). V lost 3 bases, J lost 3 bases, and 9 bases stayed unmatched. CDR3 amino acids: CATSRDQTSGEEETQYF. CDR3 DNA: TGTGCCACCAGCAGGGATCAGACTAGCGGGGAGGAAGAGACCCAGTACTTC.

A few counts support this clonotype. This sequence joins TRBV29-1 and TRBJ2-3; TRBD2 is a possible D gene (5 bases). Per germline, CDR1 SQVTM and CDR2 ANQGSEA. The length of the CDR3 is 13 residues. Trimming pared 6 bases from V and 1 base from J, leaving 11 bases between. CDR3 region: CSVFSEGTDTQYF. Here the CDR3 DNA reads TGCAGCGTCTTTTCGGAGGGCACAGATACGCAGTATTTT.